A single TCR beta chain is shown here with its context. This CDR3 spans 17 amino acids. In germline, CDR1 is LGHNA, CDR2 YNFKEQ. The V segment lost 1 base and the J segment 1 base; nucleotides outside the gene matches: 6. This sample was included in a study of Tregs in tolerant kidney transplant recipients. Data came from immunoSEQ multiplex PCR; TCRdb stores just in-frame clones and leaves some out. The sample holds fewer than 20,000 clones, 82% seen once. This TCR derives from a human donor in good health. Sequenced sample: Tregs from blood. V is TRBV4-2 and J is TRBJ2-3, with 9 bases matching TRBD2. Here the CDR3 reads CASSQAREGQGTDTQYF. DNA for the CDR3: TGTGCCAGCAGCCAAGCGCGGGAGGGCCAGGGCACAGATACGCAGTATTTT.